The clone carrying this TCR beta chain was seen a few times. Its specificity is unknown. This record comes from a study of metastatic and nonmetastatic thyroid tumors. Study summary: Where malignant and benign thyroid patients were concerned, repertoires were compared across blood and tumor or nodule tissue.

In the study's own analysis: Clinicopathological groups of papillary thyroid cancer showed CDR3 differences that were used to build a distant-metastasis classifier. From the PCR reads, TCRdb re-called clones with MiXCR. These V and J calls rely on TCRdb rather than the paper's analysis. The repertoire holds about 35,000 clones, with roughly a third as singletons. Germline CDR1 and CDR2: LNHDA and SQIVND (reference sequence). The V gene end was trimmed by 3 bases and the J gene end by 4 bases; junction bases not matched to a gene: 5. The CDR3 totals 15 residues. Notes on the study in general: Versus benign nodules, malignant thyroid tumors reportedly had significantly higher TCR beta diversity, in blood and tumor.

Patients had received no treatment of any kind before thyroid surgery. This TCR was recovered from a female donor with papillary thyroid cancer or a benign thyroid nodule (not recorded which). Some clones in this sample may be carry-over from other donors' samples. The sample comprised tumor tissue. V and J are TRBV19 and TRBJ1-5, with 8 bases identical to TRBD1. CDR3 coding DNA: TGTGCCAGTAGTATGGGACAGGTGGGAAATCAGCCCCAGCATTTT. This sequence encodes CASSMGQVGNQPQHF.